What follows describes a single TCR beta chain. What it binds is not known. The data originate from a study of immune evolution from preneoplasia to lung adenocarcinoma. CDR1 and CDR2 (germline): SNHLY, FYNNEI. This CDR3 comprises 12 residues. Trimming pared 6 bases from V and 8 bases from J, leaving 10 bases between. Study-level points and caveats: Top clone share appeared to fall from AAH through AIS, MIA, adenocarcinoma. Later-stage lesions seemingly showed higher T cell density and diversity than normal lung.

TCRdb's copy holds only in-frame clones and misses some; the assay was immunoSEQ multiplex PCR. The sample lists over 3,000 clones, about 85% occurring once. Patients had resection in Japan or China between about 2014 and 2017. This chain uses TRBV2 with TRBJ1-4; D unclear. Material: FFPE adjacent normal lung tissue. The receptor was isolated from an older person with lung adenocarcinoma. Here the CDR3 DNA reads TGTGCCAGCAGACTGGGTGGGGAAAAACTGTTTTTT. Translation: CASRLGGEKLFF.